The present TCR beta chain was sequenced within a study of cytomegalovirus exposure and HLA in healthy donors. Points from the study as a whole: TCR beta chains numbering more than 150 were designated cytomegalovirus-associated. The authors confirmed in vitro that three CMV-associated chains were specific for CMV antigens. Using the classifier, cytomegalovirus status was reportedly diagnosed with high specificity and sensitivity.

Produced via immunoSEQ multiplex PCR; TCRdb's table is partial and in-frame only. This table has around 200,000 clones, about 86% appearing once. Turning to this clone: Its antigen is not known.

Germline loops: CDR1 SGDLS, CDR2 YYNGEE. CDR3 length: 13 amino acids. The V end lost 0 bases, the J end lost 7 bases, and 10 bases lay between the germline ends. The source is a woman aged 18-29 years in good health and CMV-seronegative. The genes are TRBV9 and TRBJ2-5; TRBD2 might be the D (5 bases). Material for sequencing was PBMCs. The CDR3 bases are TGTGCCAGCAGCGTAGGGGGTGCGGGGACCCAGTACTTC. It is translated as CASSVGGAGTQYF.